These 4 T cell receptor beta chains were sequenced from one sample in a study of Graves' ophthalmopathy and Graves' hyperthyroidism. The study amplified TCR beta CDR3 regions using RNA transcripts. The first round was an RT-PCR with HTBI primers, and the second round was a multiplex PCR. TCRdb recomputed calls from the multiplex PCR reads with MiXCR, one row per CDR3 protein. Here the sample spans around 1,200,000 distinct CDR3 sequences, about 35% being singletons. Sequencing used peripheral blood or thyroid tissue (not recorded which). The receptor source for this set is an adult man with Graves' hyperthyroidism.

The chain couples TRBV2 to TRBJ2-5, with 7 bases fitting TRBD2. CDR1 is SNHLY and CDR2 is FYNNEI in the germline V gene. V was clipped by 6 bases and J by 5 bases; unmatched bases: 6. The CDR3 contains 13 residues. CDR3: CASSVTSMETQYF. CDR3 DNA sequence: TGTGCCAGCAGCGTGACTAGCATGGAGACCCAGTACTTC.

V usage is TRBV6-5 and J usage is TRBJ1-4; D might be TRBD1 (5 bases). The germline gives CDR1 MNHEY, CDR2 SVGAGI. The germline V and J ends were trimmed by 8 bases and 8 bases, with 12 bases remaining between them. The CDR3 contains 12 residues. In DNA form, the CDR3 reads TGTGCCAGCGGTGGGAGGGACGAAAAACTGTTTTTT. Residues: CASGGRDEKLFF.

This clonotype occurred many times. The chain carries TRBV14 and TRBJ2-7, with 7 nucleotides matching TRBD1. V lost 10 bases, J lost 1 base, and 7 bases stayed unmatched. Germline V gene data show CDR1 as SGHDN and CDR2 as FVKESK. The CDR3 sequence is 13 residues long. CDR3 bases: TGTGCCACCTCGGGACAGAAGTCCTACGAGCAGTACTTC. It yields the protein CATSGQKSYEQYF.

This clonotype appeared many times. This rearrangement joins TRBV5-1 to TRBJ1-4; TRBD1 matches 8 bases. CDR1 is SGHRS and CDR2 is YFSETQ in the germline V gene. J was trimmed by 8 bases and V by 4 bases; bases with no gene match: 7. CDR3 size: 14 residues. The CDR3 loop reads CASSQTGDFEKLFF. The CDR3 nucleotides read TGCGCCAGCAGCCAGACAGGGGATTTCGAAAAACTGTTTTTT.